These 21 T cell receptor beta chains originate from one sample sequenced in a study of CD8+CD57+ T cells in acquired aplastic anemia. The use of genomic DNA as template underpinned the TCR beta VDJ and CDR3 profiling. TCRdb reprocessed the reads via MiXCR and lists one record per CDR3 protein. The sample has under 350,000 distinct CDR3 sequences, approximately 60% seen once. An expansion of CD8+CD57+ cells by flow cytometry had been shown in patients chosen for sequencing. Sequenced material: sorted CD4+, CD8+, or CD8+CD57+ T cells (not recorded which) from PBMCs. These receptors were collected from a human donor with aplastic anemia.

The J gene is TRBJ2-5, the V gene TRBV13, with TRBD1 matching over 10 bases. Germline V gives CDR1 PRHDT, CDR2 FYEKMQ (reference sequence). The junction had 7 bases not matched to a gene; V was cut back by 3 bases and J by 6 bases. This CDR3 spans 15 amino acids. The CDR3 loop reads CASSLGQGRKKTQYF. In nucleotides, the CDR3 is TGTGCCAGCAGCTTGGGACAGGGGCGGAAAAAGACCCAGTACTTC.

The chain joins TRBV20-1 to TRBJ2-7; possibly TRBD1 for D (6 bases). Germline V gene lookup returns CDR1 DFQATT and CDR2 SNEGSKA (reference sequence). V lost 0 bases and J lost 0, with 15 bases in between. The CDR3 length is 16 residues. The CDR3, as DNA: TGCAGTGCTAGAGATATATATGGGACAAGCTCCTACGAGCAGTACTTC. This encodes CSARDIYGTSSYEQYF.

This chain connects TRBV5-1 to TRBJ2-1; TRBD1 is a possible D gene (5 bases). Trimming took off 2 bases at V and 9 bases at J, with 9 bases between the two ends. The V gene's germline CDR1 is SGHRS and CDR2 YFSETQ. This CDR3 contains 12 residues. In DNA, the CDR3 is TGCGCCAGCAGCTTTGACAGAGGTGAGCAGTTCTTC. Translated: CASSFDRGEQFF. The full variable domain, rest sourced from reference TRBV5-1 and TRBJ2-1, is KAGVTQTPRYLIKTRGQQVTLSCSPISGHRSVSWYQQTPGQGLQFLFEYFSETQRNKGNFPGRFSGRQFSNSRSEMNVSTLELGDSALYLCASSFDRGEQFFGPGTRLTVL.

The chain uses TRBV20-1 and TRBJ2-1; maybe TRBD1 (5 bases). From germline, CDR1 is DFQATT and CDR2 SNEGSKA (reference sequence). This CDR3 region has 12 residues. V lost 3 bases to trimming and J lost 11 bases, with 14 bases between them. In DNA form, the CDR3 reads TGCAGTGCTAGCCAGGGTGGCTATAAGCAGTTCTTC. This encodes CSASQGGYKQFF.

Here the CDR3 DNA reads TGCGCCAGCAGCCGGAACGACGGTCTCTATGGCTACACCTTC. Protein product: CASSRNDGLYGYTF. The chain couples TRBV5-1 to TRBJ1-2; D unresolved. V shed 4 bases and J shed 4 bases, with 14 bases lying between them. CDR1 is SGHRS and CDR2 is YFSETQ in the germline V gene. The CDR3 length is 14 residues.

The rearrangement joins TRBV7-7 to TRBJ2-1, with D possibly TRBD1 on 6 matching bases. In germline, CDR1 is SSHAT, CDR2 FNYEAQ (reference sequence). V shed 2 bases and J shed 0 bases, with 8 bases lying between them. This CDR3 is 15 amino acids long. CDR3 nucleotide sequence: TGTGCCAGCAGCTTAATGACAGGCTCCTACAATGAGCAGTTCTTC. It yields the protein CASSLMTGSYNEQFF. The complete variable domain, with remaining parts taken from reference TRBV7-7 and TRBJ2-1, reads GAGVSQSPRYKVTKRGQDVTLRCDPISSHATLYWYQQALGQGPEFLTYFNYEAQPDKSGLPSDRFSAERPEGSISTLTIQRTEQRDSAMYRCASSLMTGSYNEQFFGPGTRLTVL.

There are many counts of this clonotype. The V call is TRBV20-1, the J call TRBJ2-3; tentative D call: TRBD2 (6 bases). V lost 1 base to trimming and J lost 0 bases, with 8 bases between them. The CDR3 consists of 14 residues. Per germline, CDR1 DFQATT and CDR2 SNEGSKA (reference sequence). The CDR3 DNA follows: TGCAGTGCTAGAGGGAGCGGGAGCACAGATACGCAGTATTTT. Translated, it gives CSARGSGSTDTQYF.

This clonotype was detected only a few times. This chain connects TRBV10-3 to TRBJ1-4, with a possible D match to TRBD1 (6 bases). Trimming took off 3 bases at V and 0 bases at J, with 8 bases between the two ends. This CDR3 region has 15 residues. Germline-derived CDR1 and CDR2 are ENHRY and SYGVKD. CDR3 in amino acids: CAISDRTATNEKLFF. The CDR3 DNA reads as TGTGCCATCAGTGACAGGACAGCAACTAATGAAAAACTGTTTTTT.

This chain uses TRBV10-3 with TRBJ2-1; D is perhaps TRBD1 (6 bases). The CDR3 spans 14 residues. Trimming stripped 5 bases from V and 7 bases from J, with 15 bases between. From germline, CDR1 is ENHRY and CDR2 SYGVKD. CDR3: CAISYRDTGNEQFF. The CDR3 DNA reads TGTGCCATCAGTTACCGGGACACGGGGAATGAGCAGTTCTTC.

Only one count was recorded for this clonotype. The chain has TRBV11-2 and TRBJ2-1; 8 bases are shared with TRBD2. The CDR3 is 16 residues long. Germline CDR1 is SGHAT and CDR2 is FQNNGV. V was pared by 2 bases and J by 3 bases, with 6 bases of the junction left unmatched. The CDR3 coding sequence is TGTGCCAGCAGCTTATACGCGGGAGGTCTCTACAATGAGCAGTTCTTC. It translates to CASSLYAGGLYNEQFF.

The CDR3 DNA reads as TGTGCCAGCAGCTTCCAGCGGGGGACCTCCTACGAGCAGTACTTC. This sequence encodes CASSFQRGTSYEQYF. The chain combines TRBV7-9 with TRBJ2-7; 8 bases are a match to TRBD2. V shed 3 bases and J 0 bases; nucleotides not matched to a gene: 4. The CDR3 is 15 residues long. From germline, CDR1 is SEHNR and CDR2 FQNEAQ (reference sequence).

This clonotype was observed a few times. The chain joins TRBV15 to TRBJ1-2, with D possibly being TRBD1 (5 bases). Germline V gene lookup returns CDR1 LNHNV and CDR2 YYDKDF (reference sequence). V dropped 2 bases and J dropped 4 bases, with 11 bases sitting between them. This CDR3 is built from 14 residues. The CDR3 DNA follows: TGTGCCACCAGCAGATCTGGAAGGGGCTATGGCTACACCTTC. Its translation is CATSRSGRGYGYTF.

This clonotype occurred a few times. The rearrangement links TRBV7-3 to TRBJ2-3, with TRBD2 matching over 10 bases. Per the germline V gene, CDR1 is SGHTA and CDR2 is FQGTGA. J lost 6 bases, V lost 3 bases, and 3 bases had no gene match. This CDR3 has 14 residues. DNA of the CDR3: TGTGCCAGCAGCTTGCTAGCGGGAGTTGATACGCAGTATTTT. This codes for CASSLLAGVDTQYF.

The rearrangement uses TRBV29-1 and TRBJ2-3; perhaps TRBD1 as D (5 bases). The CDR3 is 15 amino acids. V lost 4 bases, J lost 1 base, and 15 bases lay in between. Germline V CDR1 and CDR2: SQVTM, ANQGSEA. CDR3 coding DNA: TGCAGCGTTGTAGCAGGGAAGGTACGCACAGATACGCAGTATTTT. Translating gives CSVVAGKVRTDTQYF.

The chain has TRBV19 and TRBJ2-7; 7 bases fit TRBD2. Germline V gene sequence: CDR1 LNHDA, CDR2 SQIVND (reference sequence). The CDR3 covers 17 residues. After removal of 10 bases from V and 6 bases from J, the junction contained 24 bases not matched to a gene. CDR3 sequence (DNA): TGTGCCACCACTACAGGCCGGGGAGAGGGAGGGTCAAGCGAGCAGTACTTC. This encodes CATTTGRGEGGSSEQYF. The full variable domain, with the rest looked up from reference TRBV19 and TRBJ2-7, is DGGITQSPKYLFRKEGQNVTLSCEQNLNHDAMYWYRQDPGQGLRLIYYSQIVNDFQKGDIAEGYSVSREKKESFPLTVTSAQKNPTAFYLCATTTGRGEGGSSEQYFGPGTRLTVT.

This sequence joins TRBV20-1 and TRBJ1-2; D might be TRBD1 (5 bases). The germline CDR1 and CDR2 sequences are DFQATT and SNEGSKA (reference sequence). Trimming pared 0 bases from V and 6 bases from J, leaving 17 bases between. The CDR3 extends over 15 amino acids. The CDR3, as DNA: TGCAGTGCTAGAGATCCAGACAGCGCTATTCATGGCTACACCTTC. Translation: CSARDPDSAIHGYTF.

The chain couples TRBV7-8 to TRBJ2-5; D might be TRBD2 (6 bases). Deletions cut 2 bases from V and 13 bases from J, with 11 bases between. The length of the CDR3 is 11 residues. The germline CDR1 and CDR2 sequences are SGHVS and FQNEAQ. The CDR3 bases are TGTGCCAGCAGCTTACGGGAGACTCGGTACTTC. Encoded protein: CASSLRETRYF.

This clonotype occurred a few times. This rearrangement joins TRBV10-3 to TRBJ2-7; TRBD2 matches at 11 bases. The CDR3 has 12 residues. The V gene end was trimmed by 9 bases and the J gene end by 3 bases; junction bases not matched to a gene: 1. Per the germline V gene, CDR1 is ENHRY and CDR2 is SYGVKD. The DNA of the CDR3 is TGTGCCATAGGGACTAGCGGCTACGAGCAGTACTTC. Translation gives CAIGTSGYEQYF.

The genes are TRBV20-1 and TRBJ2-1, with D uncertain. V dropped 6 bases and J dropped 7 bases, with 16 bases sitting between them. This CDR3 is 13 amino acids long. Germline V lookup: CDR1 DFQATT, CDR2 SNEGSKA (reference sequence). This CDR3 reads CSAAWVSFNEQFF. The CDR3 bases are TGCAGTGCGGCGTGGGTCTCCTTTAATGAGCAGTTCTTC.

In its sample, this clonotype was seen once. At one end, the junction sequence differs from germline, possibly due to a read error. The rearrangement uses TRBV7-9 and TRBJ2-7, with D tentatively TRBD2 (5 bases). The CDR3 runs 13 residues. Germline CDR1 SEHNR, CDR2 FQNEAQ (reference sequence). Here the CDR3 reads CASSQEGFYEQYF. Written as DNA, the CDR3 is TGCGCCAGCAGCCAAGAGGGCTTCTACGAGCAGTACTTC.

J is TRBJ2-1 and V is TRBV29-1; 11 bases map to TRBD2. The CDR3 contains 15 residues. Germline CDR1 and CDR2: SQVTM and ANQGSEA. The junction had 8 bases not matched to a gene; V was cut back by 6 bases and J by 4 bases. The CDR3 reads CSVVAGGPDYNEQFF. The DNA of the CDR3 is TGCAGCGTAGTAGCGGGAGGGCCGGATTACAATGAGCAGTTCTTC.